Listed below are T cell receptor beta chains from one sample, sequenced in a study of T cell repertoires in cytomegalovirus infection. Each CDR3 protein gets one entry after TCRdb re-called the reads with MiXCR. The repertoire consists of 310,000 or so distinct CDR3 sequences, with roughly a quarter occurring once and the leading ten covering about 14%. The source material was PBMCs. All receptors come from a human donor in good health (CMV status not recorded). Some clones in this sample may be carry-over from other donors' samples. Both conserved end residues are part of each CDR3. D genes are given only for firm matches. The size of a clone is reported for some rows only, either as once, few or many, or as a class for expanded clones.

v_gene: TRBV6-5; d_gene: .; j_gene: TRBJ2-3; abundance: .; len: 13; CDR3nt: TGTGCCAGCAACTCCCCATCGGCAGATACGCAGTATTTT; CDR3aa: CASNSPSADTQYF
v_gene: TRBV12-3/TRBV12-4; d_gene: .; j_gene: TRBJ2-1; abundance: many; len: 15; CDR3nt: TGTGCCAGCAGTTTAGGAGCGGGTGGCTACAATGAGCAGTTCTTC; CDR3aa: CASSLGAGGYNEQFF
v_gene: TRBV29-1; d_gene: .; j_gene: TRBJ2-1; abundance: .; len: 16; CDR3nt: TGCAGCGTTGAAGGGGGCAGGGAGGCCAGGGAGGATGAGCAGTTCTTC; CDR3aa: CSVEGGREAREDEQFF
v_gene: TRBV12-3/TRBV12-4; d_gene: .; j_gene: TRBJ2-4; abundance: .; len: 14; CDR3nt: TGTGCCAGCAGTTTAGCTGGACAGCAAAACATTCAGTACTTC; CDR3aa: CASSLAGQQNIQYF
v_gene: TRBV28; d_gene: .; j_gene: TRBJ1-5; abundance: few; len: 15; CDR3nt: TGTGCCAGCAGCTCGGGGCAGGGGAGAAATCAGCCCCAGCATTTT; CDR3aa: CASSSGQGRNQPQHF
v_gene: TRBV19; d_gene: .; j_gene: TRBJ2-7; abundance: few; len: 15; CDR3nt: TGTGCCAGTAGTACCCCCGGGGAGCGGACCTACGAGCAGTACTTC; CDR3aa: CASSTPGERTYEQYF
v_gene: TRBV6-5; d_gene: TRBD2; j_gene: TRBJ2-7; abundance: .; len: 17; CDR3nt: TGTGCCAGCAGTTACACTCCTAGGACTAGCGGGACCTACGAGCAGTACTTC; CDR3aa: CASSYTPRTSGTYEQYF
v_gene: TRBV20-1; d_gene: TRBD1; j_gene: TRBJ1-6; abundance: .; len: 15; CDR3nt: TGCAGTGCTAGAGACGGGACAGGGAATAATTCACCCCTCCACTTT; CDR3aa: CSARDGTGNNSPLHF
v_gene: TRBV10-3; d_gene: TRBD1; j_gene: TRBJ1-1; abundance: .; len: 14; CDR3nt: TGTGCCACCTCAGGGGGTCCATTCGACACTGAAGCTTTCTTT; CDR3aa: CATSGGPFDTEAFF
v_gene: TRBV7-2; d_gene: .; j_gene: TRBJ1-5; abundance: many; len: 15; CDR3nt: TGTGCCAGCAGCCAGGTGTGGGGAGGCAATCAGCCCCAGCATTTT; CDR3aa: CASSQVWGGNQPQHF
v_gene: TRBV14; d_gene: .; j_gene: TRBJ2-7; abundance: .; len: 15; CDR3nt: TGTGCCAGCAGCCACTCCGGACGCCGCTGGGCCGAGCAGTACTTC; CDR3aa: CASSHSGRRWAEQYF